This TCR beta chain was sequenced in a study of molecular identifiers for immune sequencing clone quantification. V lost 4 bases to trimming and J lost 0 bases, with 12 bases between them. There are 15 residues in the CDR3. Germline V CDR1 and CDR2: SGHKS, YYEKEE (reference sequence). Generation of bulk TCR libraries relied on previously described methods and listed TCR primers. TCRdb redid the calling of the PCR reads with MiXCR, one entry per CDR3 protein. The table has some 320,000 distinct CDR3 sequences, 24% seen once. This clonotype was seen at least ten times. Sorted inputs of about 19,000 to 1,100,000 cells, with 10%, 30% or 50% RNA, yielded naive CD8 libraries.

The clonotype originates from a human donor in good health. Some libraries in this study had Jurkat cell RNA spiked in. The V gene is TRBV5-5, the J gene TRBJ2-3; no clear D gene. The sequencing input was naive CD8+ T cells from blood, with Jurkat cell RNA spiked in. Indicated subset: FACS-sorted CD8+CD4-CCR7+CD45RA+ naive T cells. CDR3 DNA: TGTGCCAGCAGCCCTGAGCCATCTAGCACAGATACGCAGTATTTT. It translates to CASSPEPSSTDTQYF.